This T cell receptor beta chain comes out of a study of T cells in Graves' hyperthyroidism and ophthalmopathy. General study results and limits: Ophthalmopathy could be told apart from stable hyperthyroidism with a 13 V-J model. Peripheral blood also featured most of the thyroid clonotypes expanded above 0.001.

V lost 5 bases and J lost 5, with 13 bases in between. This CDR3 region has 13 residues. It was uncontrolled infection, other autoimmune disease, pregnancy or lactation that excluded patients. Of note for this clonotype: No antigen is known for it.

Amplified TCR beta CDR3 regions derived from RNA transcripts. During a first-round RT-PCR of the TCR CDR3, the HTBI primer set was used. TCRdb analysed the multiplex PCR reads with MiXCR anew, one entry per CDR3 protein. The sample has some 690,000 distinct CDR3 sequences, roughly 17% seen once. Source material: blood. The V call is TRBV12-3 or TRBV12-4, the J call TRBJ2-7; D may correspond to TRBD1 or TRBD2 (5 bases each). This receptor was taken from a middle-aged man with Graves' hyperthyroidism. CDR3 loop: CASSQAGSDEQYF. As DNA, the CDR3 is TGTGCCAGCAGTCAGGCAGGGAGCGACGAGCAGTACTTC.